There are many counts of the clone carrying this TCR beta chain. The V gene end was trimmed by 0 bases and the J gene end by 8 bases; junction bases not matched to a gene: 3. The V gene's germline CDR1 is SGHRS and CDR2 YFSETQ. This CDR3 has 16 amino acids. A TCRbeta library incorporating unique molecular identifiers was prepared. TCRdb ran MiXCR on the PCR reads and lists one entry per CDR3 protein. The sample lists a few hundred thousand distinct CDR3 sequences; roughly 18% were seen once. The data stem from a study of T-cell reconstitution after alpha-beta-depleted transplantation in children. The chain carries TRBV5-1 and TRBJ2-1; the match to TRBD2 covers 15 bases. The receptor was derived from a human donor who donated a stem cell graft to a child with acute lymphoblastic leukemia. Sample: PBMCs from the stem cell graft donor, taken from the stem cell graft. The CDR3 coding sequence is TGCGCCAGCAGCTTGGAGGGACTAGCGGGAGGCTATGAGCAGTTCTTC. This sequence encodes CASSLEGLAGGYEQFF.